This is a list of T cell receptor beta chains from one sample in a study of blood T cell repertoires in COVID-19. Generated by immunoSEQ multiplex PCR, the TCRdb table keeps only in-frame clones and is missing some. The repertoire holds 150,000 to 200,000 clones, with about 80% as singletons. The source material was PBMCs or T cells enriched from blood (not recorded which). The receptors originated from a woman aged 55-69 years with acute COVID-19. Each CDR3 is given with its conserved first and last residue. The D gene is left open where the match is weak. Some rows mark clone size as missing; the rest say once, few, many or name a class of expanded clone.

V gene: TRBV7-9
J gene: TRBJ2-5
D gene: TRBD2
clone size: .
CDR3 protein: CASRPIAGGSSETQYF
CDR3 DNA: TGTGCCAGCAGACCTATAGCGGGAGGGTCCAGCGAGACCCAGTACTTC

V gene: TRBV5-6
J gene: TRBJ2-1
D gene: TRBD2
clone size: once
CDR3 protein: CASSLDWTSARSSYNEQFF
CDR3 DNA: TGTGCCAGCAGCTTGGATTGGACTAGCGCCCGGAGCTCCTACAATGAGCAGTTCTTC

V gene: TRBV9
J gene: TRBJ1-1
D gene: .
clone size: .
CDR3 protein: CASSPGRLGVLNTEAFF
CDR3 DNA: TGTGCCAGCAGCCCGGGACGACTAGGGGTATTAAACACTGAAGCTTTCTTT

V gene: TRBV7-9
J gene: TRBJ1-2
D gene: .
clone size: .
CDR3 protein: CASSLEQRGGYTF
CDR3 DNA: TGTGCCAGCAGCTTAGAGCAAAGGGGAGGCTACACCTTC

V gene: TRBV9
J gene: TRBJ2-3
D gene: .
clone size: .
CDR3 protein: CASSLMADISTDTQYF
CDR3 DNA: TGTGCCAGCAGCCTCATGGCGGATATTAGCACAGATACGCAGTATTTT

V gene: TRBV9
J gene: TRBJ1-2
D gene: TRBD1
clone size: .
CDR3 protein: CASSATGGIGFSDGYTF
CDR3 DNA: TGTGCCAGCAGCGCCACAGGGGGCATAGGATTCTCTGATGGCTACACCTTC

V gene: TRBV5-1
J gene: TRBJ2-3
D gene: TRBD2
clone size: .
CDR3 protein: CASSLVLAGGSDTQYF
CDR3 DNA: TGCGCCAGCAGCTTGGTACTAGCGGGAGGGTCGGATACGCAGTATTTT

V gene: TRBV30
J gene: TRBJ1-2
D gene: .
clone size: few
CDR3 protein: CAWTPATGGYTF
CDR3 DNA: TGTGCCTGGACCCCCGCGACGGGGGGCTACACCTTC

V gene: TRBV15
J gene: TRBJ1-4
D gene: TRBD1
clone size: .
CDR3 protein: CATSSPGQGGEKLFF
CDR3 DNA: TGTGCCACCAGCAGTCCGGGACAGGGTGGGGAAAAACTGTTTTTT

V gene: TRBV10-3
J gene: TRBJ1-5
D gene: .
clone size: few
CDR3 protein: CATQGGSAQPQHF
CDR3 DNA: TGTGCCACCCAGGGAGGGTCCGCTCAGCCCCAGCATTTT

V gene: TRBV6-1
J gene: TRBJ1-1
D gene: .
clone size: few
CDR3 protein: CASSDYGGTEAFF
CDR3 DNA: TGTGCCAGCAGTGATTACGGGGGCACTGAAGCTTTCTTT

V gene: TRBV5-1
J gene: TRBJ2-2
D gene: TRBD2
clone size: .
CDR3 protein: CASSLAAGGNTGELFF
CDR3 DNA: TGCGCCAGCAGCTTGGCGGCGGGGGGGAACACCGGGGAGCTGTTTTTT

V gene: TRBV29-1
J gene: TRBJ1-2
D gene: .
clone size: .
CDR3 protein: CSVAEYGYTF
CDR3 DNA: TGCAGCGTCGCTGAGTATGGCTACACCTTC

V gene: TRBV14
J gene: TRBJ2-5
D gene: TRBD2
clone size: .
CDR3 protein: CASSQGGLAQETQYF
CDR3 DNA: TGTGCCAGCAGCCAGGGAGGACTAGCACAAGAGACCCAGTACTTC

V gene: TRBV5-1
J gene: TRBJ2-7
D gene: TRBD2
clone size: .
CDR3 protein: CASSWSLNSQREDEQYF
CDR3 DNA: TGCGCCAGCAGCTGGTCCTTGAATAGCCAGCGGGAAGACGAGCAGTACTTC

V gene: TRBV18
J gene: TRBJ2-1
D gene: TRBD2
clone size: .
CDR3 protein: CASSPSGRDHNEQFF
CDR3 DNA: TGTGCCAGCTCACCTAGCGGGAGGGACCACAATGAGCAGTTCTTC

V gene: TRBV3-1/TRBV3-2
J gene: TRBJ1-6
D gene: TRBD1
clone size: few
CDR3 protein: CASSHRQGGNSPLHF
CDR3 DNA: TGTGCCAGCAGCCACCGACAGGGGGGTAATTCACCCCTCCACTTT

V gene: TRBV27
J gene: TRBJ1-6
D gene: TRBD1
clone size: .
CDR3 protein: CASSLEYRGNSPLHF
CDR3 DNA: TGTGCCAGCAGTTTAGAGTACAGGGGCAATTCACCCCTCCACTTT